Listed here is a single T cell receptor beta chain. Trimming took 0 bases from V and 5 from J, leaving 16 bases between them. This CDR3 contains 16 residues. The germline gives CDR1 MNHEY, CDR2 SVGAGI. Authors' analysis steps: Nucleated cell counts were estimated from reference gene primer amplification. Libraries were prepared by immunoSEQ multiplex PCR; TCRdb keeps only in-frame clonotypes and omits some of them. D and trimming come from the DNA, and the V and J calls and clone size come from that table. The sample includes 200,000 to 300,000 clones, roughly 83% of them seen just once. The data were obtained in a study of blood T cell repertoires in COVID-19. Study-level information: The United States, Italy and Spain were the sources of the acute and convalescent COVID-19 samples. From T cells, B-cell-depleted T cells, or PBMCs came the material, which was cDNA or gDNA.

The sequence was collected from a woman older than 75 with acute or convalescent COVID-19. Source material: peripheral blood. The V and J genes are TRBV6-5 and TRBJ1-1; TRBD1 is a possible D gene (5 bases). The CDR3 loop is CASSYSFRIKGTEAFF. The CDR3 nucleotides read TGTGCCAGCAGTTACTCGTTCCGAATAAAGGGGACTGAAGCTTTCTTT.